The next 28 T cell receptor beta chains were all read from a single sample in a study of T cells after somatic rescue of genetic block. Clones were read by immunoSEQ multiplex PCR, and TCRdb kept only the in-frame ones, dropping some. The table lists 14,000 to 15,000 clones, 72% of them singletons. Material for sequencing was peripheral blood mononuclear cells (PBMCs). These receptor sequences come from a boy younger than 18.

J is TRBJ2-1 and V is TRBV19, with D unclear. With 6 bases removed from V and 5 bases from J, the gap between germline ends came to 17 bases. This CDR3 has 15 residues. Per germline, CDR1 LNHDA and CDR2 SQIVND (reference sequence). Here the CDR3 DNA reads TGTGCCAGTAGACCACCCAGCCGGCGGAACAATGAGCAGTTCTTC. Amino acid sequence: CASRPPSRRNNEQFF.

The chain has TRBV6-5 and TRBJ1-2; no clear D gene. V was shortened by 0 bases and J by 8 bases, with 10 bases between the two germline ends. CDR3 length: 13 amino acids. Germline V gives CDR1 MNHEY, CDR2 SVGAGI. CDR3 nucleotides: TGTGCCAGCAGTTACTCACGGATGGGGGGCTACACCTTC. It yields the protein CASSYSRMGGYTF.

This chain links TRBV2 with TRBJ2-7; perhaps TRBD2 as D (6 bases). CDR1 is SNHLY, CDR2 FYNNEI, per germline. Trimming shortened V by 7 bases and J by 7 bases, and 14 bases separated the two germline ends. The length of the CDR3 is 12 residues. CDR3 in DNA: TGTGCCAGCAAGTGGACTACCAAAGAGCAGTACTTC. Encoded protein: CASKWTTKEQYF. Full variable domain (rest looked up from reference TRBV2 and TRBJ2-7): EPEVTQTPSHQVTQMGQEVILRCVPISNHLYFYWYRQILGQKVEFLVSFYNNEISEKSEIFDDQFSVERPDGSNFTLKIRSTKLEDSAMYFCASKWTTKEQYFGPGTRLTVT.

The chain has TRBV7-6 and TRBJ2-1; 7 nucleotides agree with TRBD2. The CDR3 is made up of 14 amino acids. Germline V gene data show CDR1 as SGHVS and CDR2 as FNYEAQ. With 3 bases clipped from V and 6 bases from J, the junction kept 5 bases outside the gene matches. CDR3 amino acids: CASSFPGLVNEQFF. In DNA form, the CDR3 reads TGTGCCAGCAGCTTCCCCGGACTAGTCAATGAGCAGTTCTTC.

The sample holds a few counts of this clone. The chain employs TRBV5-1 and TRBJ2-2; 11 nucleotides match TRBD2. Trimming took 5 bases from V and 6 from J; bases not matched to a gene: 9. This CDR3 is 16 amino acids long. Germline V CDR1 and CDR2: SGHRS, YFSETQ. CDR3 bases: TGCGCCAGCAGTTACCAGACTAGCGGGGCCGCCGGGGAGCTGTTTTTT. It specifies CASSYQTSGAAGELFF. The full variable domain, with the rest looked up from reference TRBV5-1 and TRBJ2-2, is KAGVTQTPRYLIKTRGQQVTLSCSPISGHRSVSWYQQTPGQGLQFLFEYFSETQRNKGNFPGRFSGRQFSNSRSEMNVSTLELGDSALYLCASSYQTSGAAGELFFGEGSRLTVL.

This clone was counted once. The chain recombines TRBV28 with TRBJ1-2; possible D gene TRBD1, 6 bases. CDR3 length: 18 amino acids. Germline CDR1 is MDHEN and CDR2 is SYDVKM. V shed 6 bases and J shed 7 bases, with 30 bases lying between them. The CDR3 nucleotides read TGTGCCAGCAGGGAACAGGGTACCTCCCCCGGCCTTAATTTTGGCTACACCTTC. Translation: CASREQGTSPGLNFGYTF.

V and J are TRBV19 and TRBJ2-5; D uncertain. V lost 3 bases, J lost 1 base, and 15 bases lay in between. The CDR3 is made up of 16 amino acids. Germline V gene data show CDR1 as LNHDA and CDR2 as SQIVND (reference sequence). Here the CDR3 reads CASSMTLRAPQETQYF. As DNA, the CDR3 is TGTGCCAGTAGTATGACGCTGAGAGCTCCCCAAGAGACCCAGTACTTC.

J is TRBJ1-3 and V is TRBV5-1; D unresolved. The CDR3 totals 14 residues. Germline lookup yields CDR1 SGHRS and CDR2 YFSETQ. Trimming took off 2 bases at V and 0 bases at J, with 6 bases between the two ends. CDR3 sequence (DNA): TGCGCCAGCAGCTTTGACGGCTCTGGAAACACCATATATTTT. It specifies CASSFDGSGNTIYF.

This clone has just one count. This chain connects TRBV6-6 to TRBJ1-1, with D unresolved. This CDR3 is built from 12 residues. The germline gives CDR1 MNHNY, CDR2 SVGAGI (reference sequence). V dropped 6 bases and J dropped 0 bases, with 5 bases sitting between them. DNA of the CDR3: TGTGCCAGCAGCACACTGAACACTGAAGCTTTCTTT. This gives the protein CASSTLNTEAFF.

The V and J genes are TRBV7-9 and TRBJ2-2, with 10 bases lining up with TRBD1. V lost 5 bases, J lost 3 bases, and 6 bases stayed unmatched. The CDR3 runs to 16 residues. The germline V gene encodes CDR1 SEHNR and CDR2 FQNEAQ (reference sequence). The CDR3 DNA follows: TGTGCCAGCAGCCAAGACAGGGGGCTGTACACCGGGGAGCTGTTTTTT. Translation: CASSQDRGLYTGELFF.

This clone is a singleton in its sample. DNA of the CDR3: TGTGCCATCAGTGAGGGACTAGCGGGGGTGAATGAGCAGTTCTTC. This translates into CAISEGLAGVNEQFF. The rearrangement links TRBV10-3 to TRBJ2-1, with 13 bases aligning to TRBD2. Germline CDR1 ENHRY, CDR2 SYGVKD. V lost 2 bases, J lost 7 bases, and 2 bases stayed unmatched. The CDR3 is made up of 15 amino acids.

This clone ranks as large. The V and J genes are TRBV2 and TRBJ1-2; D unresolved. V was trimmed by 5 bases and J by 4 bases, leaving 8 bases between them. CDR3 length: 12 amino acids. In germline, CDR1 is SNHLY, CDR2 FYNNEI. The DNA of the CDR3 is TGTGCCAGCAGTTCGGTCCCCTATGGCTACACCTTC. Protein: CASSSVPYGYTF.

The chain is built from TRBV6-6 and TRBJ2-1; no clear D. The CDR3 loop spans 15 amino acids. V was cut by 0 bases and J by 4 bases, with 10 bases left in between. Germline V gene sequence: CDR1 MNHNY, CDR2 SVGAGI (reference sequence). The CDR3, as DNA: TGTGCCAGCAGTTACTCAGGTCGTGATTACAATGAGCAGTTCTTC. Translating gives CASSYSGRDYNEQFF.

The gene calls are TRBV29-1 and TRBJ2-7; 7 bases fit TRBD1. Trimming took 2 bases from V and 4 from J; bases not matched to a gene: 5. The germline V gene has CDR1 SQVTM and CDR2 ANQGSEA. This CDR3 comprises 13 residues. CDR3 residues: CSVEKQGYYEQYF. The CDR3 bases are TGCAGCGTTGAAAAACAGGGGTATTACGAGCAGTACTTC.

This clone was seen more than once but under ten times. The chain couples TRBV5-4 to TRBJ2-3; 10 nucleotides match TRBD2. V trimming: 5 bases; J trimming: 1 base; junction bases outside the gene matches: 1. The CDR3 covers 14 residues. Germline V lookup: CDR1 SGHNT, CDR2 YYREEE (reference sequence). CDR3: CASSGTSGTDTQYF. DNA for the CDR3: TGTGCCAGCAGTGGGACTAGCGGCACAGATACGCAGTATTTT.

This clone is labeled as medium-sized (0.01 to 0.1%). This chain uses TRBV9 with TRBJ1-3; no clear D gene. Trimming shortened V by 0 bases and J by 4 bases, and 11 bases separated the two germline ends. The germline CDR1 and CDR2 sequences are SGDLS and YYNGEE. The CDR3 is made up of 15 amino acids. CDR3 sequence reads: CASSVGPSQGNTIYF. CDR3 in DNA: TGTGCCAGCAGCGTAGGGCCTTCACAGGGAAACACCATATATTTT.

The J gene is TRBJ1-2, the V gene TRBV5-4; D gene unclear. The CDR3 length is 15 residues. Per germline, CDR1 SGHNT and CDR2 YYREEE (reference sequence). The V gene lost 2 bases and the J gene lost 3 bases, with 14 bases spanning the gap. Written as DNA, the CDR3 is TGTGCCAGCAGCTTTGGGCAGGCCCATGACTATGGCTACACCTTC. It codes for CASSFGQAHDYGYTF. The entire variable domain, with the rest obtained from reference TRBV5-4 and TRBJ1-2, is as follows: ETGVTQSPTHLIKTRGQQVTLRCSSQSGHNTVSWYQQALGQGPQFIFQYYREEENGRGNFPPRFSGLQFPNYSSELNVNALELDDSALYLCASSFGQAHDYGYTFGSGTRLTVV.

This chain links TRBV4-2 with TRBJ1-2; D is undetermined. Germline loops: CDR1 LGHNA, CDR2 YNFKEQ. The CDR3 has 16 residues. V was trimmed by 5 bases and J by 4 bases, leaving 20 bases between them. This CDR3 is CASSSSQWAPSYGYTF. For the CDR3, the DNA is TGTGCCAGCAGCTCCTCTCAGTGGGCTCCCAGCTATGGCTACACCTTC.

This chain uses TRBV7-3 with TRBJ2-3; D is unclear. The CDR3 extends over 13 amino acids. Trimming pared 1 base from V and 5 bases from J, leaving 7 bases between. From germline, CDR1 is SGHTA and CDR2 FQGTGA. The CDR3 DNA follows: TGTGCCAGCAGCTTAAGGGGTAGAGATACGCAGTATTTT. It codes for CASSLRGRDTQYF.

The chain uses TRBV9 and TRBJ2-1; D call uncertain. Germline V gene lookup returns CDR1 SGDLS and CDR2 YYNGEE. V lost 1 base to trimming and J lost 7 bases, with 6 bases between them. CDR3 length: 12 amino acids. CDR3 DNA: TGTGCCAGCAGCGTATCCTTAAATGAGCAGTTCTTC. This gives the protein CASSVSLNEQFF.

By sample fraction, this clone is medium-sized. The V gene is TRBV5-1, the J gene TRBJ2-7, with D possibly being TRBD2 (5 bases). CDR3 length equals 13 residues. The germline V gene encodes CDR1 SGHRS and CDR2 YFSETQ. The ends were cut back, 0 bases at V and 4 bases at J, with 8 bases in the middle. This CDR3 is CASSLGGLYEQYF. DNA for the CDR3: TGCGCCAGCAGCTTGGGCGGACTTTACGAGCAGTACTTC.

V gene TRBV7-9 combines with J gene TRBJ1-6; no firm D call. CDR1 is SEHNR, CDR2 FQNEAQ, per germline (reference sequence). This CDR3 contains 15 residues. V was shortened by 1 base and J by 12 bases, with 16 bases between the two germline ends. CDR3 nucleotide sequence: TGTGCCAGCAGCTTAGTCCCCGGCGGGAAGGGACCCCTCCACTTT. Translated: CASSLVPGGKGPLHF.

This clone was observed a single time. The CDR3 nucleotides read TGTGCCAGCAGCCAAGTGGGGACTAGCGGGGGAGAGACCCAGTACTTC. Protein sequence: CASSQVGTSGGETQYF. This chain links TRBV4-2 with TRBJ2-5, with 14 bases lining up with TRBD2. Germline-derived CDR1 and CDR2 are LGHNA and YNFKEQ. J gave up 4 bases and V 1 base, and 2 bases lay outside the gene matches. CDR3 length equals 16 residues.

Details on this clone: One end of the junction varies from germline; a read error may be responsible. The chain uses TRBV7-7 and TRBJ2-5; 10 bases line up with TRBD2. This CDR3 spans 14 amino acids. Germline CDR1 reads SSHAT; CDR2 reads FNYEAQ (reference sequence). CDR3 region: CASSHSGRRETQYF. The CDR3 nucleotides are TGTGCTAGCAGCCATAGCGGGAGGAGAGAGACCCAGTACTTC.

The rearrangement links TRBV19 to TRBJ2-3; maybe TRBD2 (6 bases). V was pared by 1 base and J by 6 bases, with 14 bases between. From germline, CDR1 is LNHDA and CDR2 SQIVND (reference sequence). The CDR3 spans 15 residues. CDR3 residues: CASSIVGGTADTQYF. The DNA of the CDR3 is TGTGCCAGTAGTATAGTGGGCGGGACTGCGGATACGCAGTATTTT.

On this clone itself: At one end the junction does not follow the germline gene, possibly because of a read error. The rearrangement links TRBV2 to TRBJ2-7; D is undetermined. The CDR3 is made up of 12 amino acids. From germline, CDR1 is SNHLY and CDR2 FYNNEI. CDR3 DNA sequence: TGTGCCAGCAGTGAAAGGCAGGTTCTTCAACACTTC. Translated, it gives CASSERQVLQHF.

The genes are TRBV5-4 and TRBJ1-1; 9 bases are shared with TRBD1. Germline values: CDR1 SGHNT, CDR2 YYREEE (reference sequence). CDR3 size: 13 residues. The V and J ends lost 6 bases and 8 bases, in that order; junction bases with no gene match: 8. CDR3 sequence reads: CASTGTGKREAFF. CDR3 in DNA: TGTGCCAGCACAGGGACAGGGAAAAGGGAAGCTTTCTTT. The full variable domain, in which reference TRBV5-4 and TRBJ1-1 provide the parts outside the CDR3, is ETGVTQSPTHLIKTRGQQVTLRCSSQSGHNTVSWYQQALGQGPQFIFQYYREEENGRGNFPPRFSGLQFPNYSSELNVNALELDDSALYLCASTGTGKREAFFGQGTRLTVV.

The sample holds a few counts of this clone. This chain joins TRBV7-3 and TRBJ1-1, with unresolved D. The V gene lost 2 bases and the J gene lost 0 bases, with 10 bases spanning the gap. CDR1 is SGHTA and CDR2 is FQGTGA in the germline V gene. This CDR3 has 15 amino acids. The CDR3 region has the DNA TGTGCCAGCAGCTTAGGGGTACATTTGAACACTGAAGCTTTCTTT. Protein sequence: CASSLGVHLNTEAFF.